One sample yielded the 24 T cell receptor beta chains listed below, sequenced in a study of blood T cell repertoires in COVID-19. The data were produced by immunoSEQ multiplex PCR, yet TCRdb's version contains in-frame clones alone and is incomplete. The sample lists roughly 120,000 clones, around nine tenths occurring once. The sequenced sample consisted of peripheral blood. The receptors originated from a man between 45 and 60 years old with COVID-19, enrolled during active disease.

This sequence joins TRBV5-5 and TRBJ2-5; D assignment may be TRBD1 or TRBD2 (9 bases each). There are 19 residues in the CDR3. The germline CDR1 and CDR2 sequences are SGHKS and YYEKEE (reference sequence). V was trimmed by 2 bases and J by 2 bases, leaving 25 bases between them. The CDR3 reads CASSFSYRGRLAGQETQYF. CDR3 sequence (DNA): TGTGCCAGCAGCTTTTCTTACAGGGGGCGTCTAGCGGGGCAAGAGACCCAGTACTTC.

This rearrangement joins TRBV15 to TRBJ2-7; a weak D match, TRBD1 (5 bases). The CDR3 covers 14 residues. The germline V gene encodes CDR1 LNHNV and CDR2 YYDKDF (reference sequence). Trimming shortened V by 2 bases and J by 2 bases, and 10 bases separated the two germline ends. The CDR3 loop is CATSRQGRTYEQYF. The CDR3 nucleotides read TGTGCCACCAGCAGACAGGGTCGTACCTACGAGCAGTACTTC.

The chain carries TRBV24-1 and TRBJ2-5; maybe TRBD1 (6 bases). This CDR3 spans 13 amino acids. From germline, CDR1 is KGHDR and CDR2 SFDVKD. Trimming removed 4 bases from V and 5 bases from J, with 10 bases in between. CDR3 region: CATSDKQGETQYF. The CDR3 bases are TGTGCCACCAGTGACAAACAGGGCGAGACCCAGTACTTC.

The chain uses TRBV5-4 and TRBJ2-3, with a possible D match to TRBD2 (6 bases). With 5 bases removed from V and 3 bases from J, the gap between germline ends came to 13 bases. The CDR3 consists of 14 residues. Per germline, CDR1 SGHNT and CDR2 YYREEE (reference sequence). As DNA, the CDR3 is TGTGCCAGCAGGACCGGGGGAAAGACAGATACGCAGTATTTT. It translates to CASRTGGKTDTQYF.

This rearrangement joins TRBV30 to TRBJ2-7, with TRBD2 matching over 11 bases. CDR1 is GTSNPN and CDR2 is SVGIG in the germline V gene (reference sequence). With V trimmed by 3 bases and J by 7 bases, 8 bases remained unmatched. This CDR3 is 14 amino acids long. CDR3 loop: CAWRRLAGSSEQYF. The CDR3, as DNA: TGTGCCTGGAGGAGACTAGCGGGATCCAGTGAGCAGTACTTC.

The chain carries TRBV7-9 and TRBJ1-1; TRBD1 matches 9 bases. Germline V gene data show CDR1 as SEHNR and CDR2 as FQNEAQ (reference sequence). V gave up 2 bases and J gave up 0 bases; unmatched junction bases: 10. The CDR3 is 18 residues long. The CDR3 sequence is CASSLPTGTGIMNTEAFF. DNA for the CDR3: TGTGCCAGCAGCTTACCCACCGGGACAGGGATTATGAACACTGAAGCTTTCTTT.

The rearrangement links TRBV6-5 to TRBJ1-1, with D maybe TRBD1 (6 bases). This CDR3 is 15 amino acids long. Germline V gene lookup returns CDR1 MNHEY and CDR2 SVGAGI. Trimming removed 3 bases from V and 2 bases from J, with 13 bases in between. The CDR3 spells CASSYSGQNNTEAFF. CDR3 DNA: TGTGCCAGCAGTTATTCCGGACAGAATAACACTGAAGCTTTCTTT.

The chain uses TRBV14 and TRBJ2-3; 8 nucleotides align to TRBD2. V dropped 0 bases and J dropped 0; count of bases not matched to a gene: 8. The germline gives CDR1 SGHDN, CDR2 FVKESK. The CDR3 loop spans 18 amino acids. CDR3 sequence (DNA): TGTGCCAGCAGCCAAGATCGCGTACTAGCGGACAGCACAGATACGCAGTATTTT. This gives the protein CASSQDRVLADSTDTQYF. The full variable domain, in which reference TRBV14 and TRBJ2-3 provide the parts outside the CDR3, is EAGVTQFPSHSVIEKGQTVTLRCDPISGHDNLYWYRRVMGKEIKFLLHFVKESKQDESGMPNNRFLAERTGGTYSTLKVQPAELEDSGVYFCASSQDRVLADSTDTQYFGPGTRLTVL.

V and J are TRBV10-3 and TRBJ2-1, with 10 bases aligning to TRBD1. The V segment lost 2 bases and the J segment 4 bases; nucleotides outside the gene matches: 11. Germline CDR1 reads ENHRY; CDR2 reads SYGVKD. The CDR3 contains 18 residues. For the CDR3, the DNA is TGTGCCATCAGTGAGAAAGGTTTGGGGACAGGGGTTTACAATGAGCAGTTCTTC. This codes for CAISEKGLGTGVYNEQFF.

V usage is TRBV5-1 and J usage is TRBJ2-3; 9 nucleotides match TRBD1. Unmatched junction bases numbered 5, after V lost 4 bases and J lost 2 bases. Germline V gives CDR1 SGHRS, CDR2 YFSETQ. The CDR3 has 15 residues. DNA for the CDR3: TGCGCCAGCAGCGACGGACAGGGGTTCACAGATACGCAGTATTTT. It encodes CASSDGQGFTDTQYF. The complete variable domain, with remaining parts taken from reference TRBV5-1 and TRBJ2-3, reads KAGVTQTPRYLIKTRGQQVTLSCSPISGHRSVSWYQQTPGQGLQFLFEYFSETQRNKGNFPGRFSGRQFSNSRSEMNVSTLELGDSALYLCASSDGQGFTDTQYFGPGTRLTVL.

The rearrangement uses TRBV7-2 and TRBJ2-3; D possibly corresponds to TRBD2 (5 bases). Per the germline V gene, CDR1 is SGHTA and CDR2 is FQGNSA. The germline V and J ends were trimmed by 1 base and 7 bases, with 12 bases remaining between them. The CDR3 spans 14 residues. CDR3 sequence: CASSLVGIGNTQYF. The CDR3 DNA reads TGTGCCAGCAGCTTAGTAGGGATCGGGAATACGCAGTATTTT.

J is TRBJ1-1 and V is TRBV4-1, with unresolved D. V gave up 0 bases and J gave up 2 bases, with 10 bases separating them. The germline gives CDR1 MGHRA, CDR2 YSYEKL. This CDR3 region has 15 residues. For the CDR3, the DNA is TGCGCCAGCAGCCAAGATCGTGCGGGAAACACTGAAGCTTTCTTT. It translates to CASSQDRAGNTEAFF.

V and J are TRBV28 and TRBJ1-3; possible D gene TRBD1, 5 bases. V dropped 3 bases and J dropped 3 bases, with 9 bases sitting between them. Germline V gene lookup returns CDR1 MDHEN and CDR2 SYDVKM. CDR3 size: 14 residues. CDR3 protein: CASSLPRDGNTIYF. CDR3 DNA sequence: TGTGCCAGCAGTTTGCCCAGGGATGGAAACACCATATATTTT.

The rearrangement uses TRBV18 and TRBJ2-3; D ambiguous. Per the germline V gene, CDR1 is KGHSH and CDR2 is LQKENI. The CDR3 contains 13 residues. V dropped 1 base and J dropped 5 bases, with 7 bases sitting between them. CDR3 nucleotides: TGTGCCAGCTCACCACGTCAAAAAGATACGCAGTATTTT. Residues: CASSPRQKDTQYF.

The chain joins TRBV9 to TRBJ1-2, with unresolved D. Trimming cost V 6 bases and J 5 bases, with 17 bases left between them. CDR3 length: 14 amino acids. Germline V gene data show CDR1 as SGDLS and CDR2 as YYNGEE. The CDR3 region is CASTDLRGAYGYTF. The CDR3 coding sequence is TGTGCCAGCACCGATTTACGGGGTGCATATGGCTACACCTTC.

This clone was counted once. The J gene is TRBJ2-3, the V gene TRBV6-2 or TRBV6-3, with a possible D match to TRBD2 (6 bases). V gave up 6 bases and J gave up 3 bases, with 16 bases separating them. The germline CDR1 and CDR2 sequences are MNHEY and SVGEGT. This CDR3 is 15 amino acids long. CDR3 amino acids: CASSRDLALTDTQYF. As DNA, the CDR3 is TGTGCCAGCAGCAGGGACTTGGCGTTGACAGATACGCAGTATTTT.

The chain employs TRBV4-1 and TRBJ2-7; the D gene is possibly TRBD2 (5 bases). Germline values: CDR1 MGHRA, CDR2 YSYEKL. This CDR3 has 14 residues. Trimming removed 2 bases from V and 5 bases from J, with 13 bases in between. As DNA, the CDR3 is TGCGCCAGCAGCCAACCATTAAGGCGGGACGAGCAGTACTTC. It specifies CASSQPLRRDEQYF.

The rearrangement links TRBV7-2 to TRBJ2-1; TRBD2 agrees at 8 bases. The CDR3 spans 14 residues. J was trimmed by 5 bases and V by 1 base; bases with no gene match: 1. Germline V lookup: CDR1 SGHTA, CDR2 FQGNSA. CDR3 sequence reads: CASSLVAGNNEQFF. As DNA, the CDR3 is TGTGCCAGCAGCTTAGTAGCGGGGAACAATGAGCAGTTCTTC.

The DNA for the CDR3 is TGTGCCAGCAGTCCCGGGGTCTTAGCCAAAAACATTCAGTACTTC. It codes for CASSPGVLAKNIQYF. The chain joins TRBV2 to TRBJ2-4, with D perhaps matching TRBD2 (5 bases). There are 15 residues in the CDR3. V was cut by 5 bases and J by 0 bases, with 11 bases left in between. Germline V gives CDR1 SNHLY, CDR2 FYNNEI.

This chain uses TRBV10-3 with TRBJ1-5, with no clear D. This CDR3 is built from 13 residues. Germline CDR1 ENHRY, CDR2 SYGVKD. V shed 4 bases and J shed 7 bases, with 11 bases lying between them. The CDR3 spells CAISVDGGQPQHF. The CDR3 nucleotides read TGTGCCATCAGTGTCGACGGAGGCCAGCCCCAGCATTTT.

The chain uses TRBV11-2 and TRBJ2-1, with D possibly TRBD2 on 5 matching bases. V was clipped by 3 bases and J by 2 bases, with 11 bases between them. The germline gives CDR1 SGHAT, CDR2 FQNNGV. The CDR3 is 15 amino acids. CDR3 sequence (DNA): TGTGCCAGCAGCTTGATAGCGAATCCCTACAATGAGCAGTTCTTC. Its translation: CASSLIANPYNEQFF.

The chain joins TRBV30 to TRBJ2-2, with 10 bases that match TRBD1. The CDR3 covers 18 residues. Germline V gene lookup returns CDR1 GTSNPN and CDR2 SVGIG (reference sequence). With 3 bases clipped from V and 1 base from J, the junction kept 11 bases outside the gene matches. CDR3 region: CAWRQLDRGRGNTGELFF. For the CDR3, the DNA is TGTGCCTGGAGGCAACTCGACAGGGGGCGAGGGAACACCGGGGAGCTGTTTTTT. Full variable domain (missing parts from reference TRBV30 and TRBJ2-2): SQTIHQWPATLVQPVGSPLSLECTVEGTSNPNLYWYRQAAGRGLQLLFYSVGIGQISSEVPQNLSASRPQDRQFILSSKKLLLSDSGFYLCAWRQLDRGRGNTGELFFGEGSRLTVL.

The chain links TRBV9 to TRBJ2-2; TRBD2 aligns across 9 bases. J lost 5 bases, V lost 4 bases, and 6 bases had no gene match. Looked up from germline, CDR1 is SGDLS and CDR2 is YYNGEE. The CDR3 runs to 15 residues. The DNA of the CDR3 is TGTGCCAGCAGCCTTAGCGGGAGAGTTACCGGGGAGCTGTTTTTT. It yields the protein CASSLSGRVTGELFF.

The V call is TRBV28, the J call TRBJ1-4; D might be TRBD1 (6 bases). This CDR3 has 15 amino acids. Germline CDR1 reads MDHEN; CDR2 reads SYDVKM. V was pared by 3 bases and J by 7 bases, with 15 bases between. The CDR3: CASSFMGGGGEKLFF. The CDR3 DNA reads TGTGCCAGCAGTTTTATGGGGGGAGGGGGTGAAAAACTGTTTTTT.